The following is a T cell receptor beta chain sequence with its context. Its specificity is not known. Method: immunoSEQ multiplex PCR; TCRdb's copy keeps in-frame clones and lacks some. The sample gives about 97,000 clones, around 90% of which show up once; 15% to 20% is in the top ten. The source of the sample is a study of identifying expanded T cells in peripheral blood. Study-wide results and limits: Clone count variance between approximately two-week samples rose with total template count. Over two and four weeks, about 15 and 18 clones changed, versus around 1.3 between replicates.

The CDR3 totals 14 residues. Germline V gene data show CDR1 as SGHAT and CDR2 as FQNNGV. The V segment lost 5 bases and the J segment 9 bases; nucleotides outside the gene matches: 8. Collection occurred without any documented infections or immune events in donors. The receptor was derived from a person aged 18 to 70 in good health. Input material: blood. The V gene is TRBV11-2, the J gene TRBJ2-1; TRBD2 agrees at 9 bases. As DNA, the CDR3 is TGTGCCAGCAGCGCAAGGACTAGCGTCGGTGAGCAGTTCTTC. It encodes CASSARTSVGEQFF.